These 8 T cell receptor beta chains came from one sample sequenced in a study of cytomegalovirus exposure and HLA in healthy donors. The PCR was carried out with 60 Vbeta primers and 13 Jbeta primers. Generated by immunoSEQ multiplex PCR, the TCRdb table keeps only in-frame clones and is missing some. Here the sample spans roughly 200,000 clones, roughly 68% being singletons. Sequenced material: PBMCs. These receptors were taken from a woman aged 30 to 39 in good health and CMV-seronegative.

In nucleotides, the CDR3 is TGTGCCAGCAGCCGGAACACTGAAGCTTTCTTT. Amino acid sequence: CASSRNTEAFF. This chain links TRBV5-4 with TRBJ1-1, with unresolved D. The CDR3 extends over 11 amino acids. The germline CDR1 and CDR2 sequences are SGHNT and YYREEE (reference sequence). V was shortened by 4 bases and J by 1 base, with 2 bases between the two germline ends.

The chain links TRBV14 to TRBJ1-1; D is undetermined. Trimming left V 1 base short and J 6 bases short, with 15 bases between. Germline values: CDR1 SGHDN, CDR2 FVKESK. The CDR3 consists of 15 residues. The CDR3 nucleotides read TGTGCCAGCAGCCAAGCCTCATGGTCCGGGGCTGAAGCTTTCTTT. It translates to CASSQASWSGAEAFF.

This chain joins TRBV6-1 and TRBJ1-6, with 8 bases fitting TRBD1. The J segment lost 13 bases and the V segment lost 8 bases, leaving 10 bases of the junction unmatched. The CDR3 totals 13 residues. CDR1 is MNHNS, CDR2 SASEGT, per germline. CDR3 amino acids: CASHRDRPSPLHF. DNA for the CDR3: TGTGCCAGCCACCGGGACAGGCCTTCCCCCCTCCACTTT.

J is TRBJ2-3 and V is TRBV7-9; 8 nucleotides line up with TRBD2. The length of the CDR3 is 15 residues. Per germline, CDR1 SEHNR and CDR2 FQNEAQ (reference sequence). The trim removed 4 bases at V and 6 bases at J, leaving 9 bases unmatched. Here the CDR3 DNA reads TGTGCCAGCAGCTCATCGGGACTAGGGGGGGATACGCAGTATTTT. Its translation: CASSSSGLGGDTQYF.

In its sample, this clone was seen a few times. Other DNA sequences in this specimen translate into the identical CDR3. The CDR3 DNA sequence: TGTGCCAGCAGTTTGGCAGGGGGCAATGAGCAGTTCTTC. This sequence encodes CASSLAGGNEQFF. The genes are TRBV27 and TRBJ2-1; 7 nucleotides align to TRBD1. The CDR3 runs 13 residues. V dropped 3 bases and J dropped 6; count of bases not matched to a gene: 2. Germline-derived CDR1 and CDR2 are MNHEY and SMNVEV (reference sequence).

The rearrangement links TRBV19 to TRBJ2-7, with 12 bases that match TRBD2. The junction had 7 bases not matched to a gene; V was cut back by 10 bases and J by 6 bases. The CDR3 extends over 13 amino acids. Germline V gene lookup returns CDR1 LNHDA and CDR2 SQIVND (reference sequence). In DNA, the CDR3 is TGTGCCACCCGACGGACTAGCGGGGCCGAGCAGTACTTC. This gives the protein CATRRTSGAEQYF.

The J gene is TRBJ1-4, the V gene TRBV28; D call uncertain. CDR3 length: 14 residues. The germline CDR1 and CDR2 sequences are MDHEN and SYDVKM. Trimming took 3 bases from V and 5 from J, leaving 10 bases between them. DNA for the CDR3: TGTGCCAGCAGTTTGGAAACACTAAATGAAAAACTGTTTTTT. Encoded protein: CASSLETLNEKLFF. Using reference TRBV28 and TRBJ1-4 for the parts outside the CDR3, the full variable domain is DVKVTQSSRYLVKRTGEKVFLECVQDMDHENMFWYRQDPGLGLRLIYFSYDVKMKEKGDIPEGYSVSREKKERFSLILESASTNQTSMYLCASSLETLNEKLFFGSGTQLSVL.

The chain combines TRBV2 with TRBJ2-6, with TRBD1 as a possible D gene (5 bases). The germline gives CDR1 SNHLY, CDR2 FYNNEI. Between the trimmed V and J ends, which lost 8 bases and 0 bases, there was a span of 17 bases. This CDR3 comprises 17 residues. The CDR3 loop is CASGPKGAFSGANVLTF. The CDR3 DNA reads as TGTGCCAGCGGCCCAAAAGGGGCCTTCTCTGGGGCCAACGTCCTGACTTTC.